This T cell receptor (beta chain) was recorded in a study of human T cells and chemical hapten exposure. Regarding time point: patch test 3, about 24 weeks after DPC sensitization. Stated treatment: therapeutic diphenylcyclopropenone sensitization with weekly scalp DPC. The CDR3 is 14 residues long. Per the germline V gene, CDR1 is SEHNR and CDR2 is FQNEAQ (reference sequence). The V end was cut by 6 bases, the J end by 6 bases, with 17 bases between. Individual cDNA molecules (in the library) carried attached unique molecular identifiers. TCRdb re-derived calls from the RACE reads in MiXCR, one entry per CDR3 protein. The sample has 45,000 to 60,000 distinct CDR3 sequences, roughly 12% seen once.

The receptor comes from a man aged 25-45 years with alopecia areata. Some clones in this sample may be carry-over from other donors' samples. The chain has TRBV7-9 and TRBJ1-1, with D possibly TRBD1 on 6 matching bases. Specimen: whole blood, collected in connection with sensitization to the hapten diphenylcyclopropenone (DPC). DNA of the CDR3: TGTGCCAGCAGTATAGGGGGAGAGATACCTGAAGCTTTCTTT. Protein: CASSIGGEIPEAFF.